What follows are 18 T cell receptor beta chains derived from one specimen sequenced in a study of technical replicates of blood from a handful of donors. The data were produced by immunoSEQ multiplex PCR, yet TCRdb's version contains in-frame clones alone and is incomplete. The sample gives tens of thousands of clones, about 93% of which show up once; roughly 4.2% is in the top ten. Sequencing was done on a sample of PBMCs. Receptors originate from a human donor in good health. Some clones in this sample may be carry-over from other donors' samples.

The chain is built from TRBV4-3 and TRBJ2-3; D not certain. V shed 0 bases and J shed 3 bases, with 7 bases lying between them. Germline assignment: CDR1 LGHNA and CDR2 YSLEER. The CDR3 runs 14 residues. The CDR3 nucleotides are TGCGCCAGCAGCCAAGATTACGGTACAGATACGCAGTATTTT. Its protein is CASSQDYGTDTQYF.

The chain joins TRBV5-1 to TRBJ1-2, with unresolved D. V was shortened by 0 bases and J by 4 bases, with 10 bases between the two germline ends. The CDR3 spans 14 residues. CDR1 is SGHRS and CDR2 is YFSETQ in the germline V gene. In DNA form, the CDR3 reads TGCGCCAGCAGCTTGGAAAACATTGTCTATGGCTACACCTTC. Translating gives CASSLENIVYGYTF.

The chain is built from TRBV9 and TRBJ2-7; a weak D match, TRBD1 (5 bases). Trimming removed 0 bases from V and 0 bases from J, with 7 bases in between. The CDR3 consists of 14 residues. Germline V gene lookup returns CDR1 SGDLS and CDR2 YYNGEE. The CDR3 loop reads CASSVGGPSYEQYF. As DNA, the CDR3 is TGTGCCAGCAGCGTAGGGGGCCCCTCCTACGAGCAGTACTTC.

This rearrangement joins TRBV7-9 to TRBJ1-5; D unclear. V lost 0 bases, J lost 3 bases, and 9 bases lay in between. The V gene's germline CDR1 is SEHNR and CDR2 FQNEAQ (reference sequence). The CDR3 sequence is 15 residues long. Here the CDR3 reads CASSLAGGLNQPQHF. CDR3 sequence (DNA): TGTGCCAGCAGCTTAGCGGGTGGGCTCAATCAGCCCCAGCATTTT.

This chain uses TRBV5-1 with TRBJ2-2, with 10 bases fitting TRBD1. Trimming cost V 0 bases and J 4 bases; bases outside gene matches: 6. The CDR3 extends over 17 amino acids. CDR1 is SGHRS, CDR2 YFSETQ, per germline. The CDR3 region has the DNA TGCGCCAGCAGCTTGGAAGACAGGGGGCGAAGCACCGGGGAGCTGTTTTTT. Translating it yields CASSLEDRGRSTGELFF.

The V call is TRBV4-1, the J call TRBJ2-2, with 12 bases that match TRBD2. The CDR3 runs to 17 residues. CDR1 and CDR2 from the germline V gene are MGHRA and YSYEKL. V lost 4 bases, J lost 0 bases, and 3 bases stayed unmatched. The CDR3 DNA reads TGCGCCAGCAGCCTCCTAGCGGGGGGGACGAACACCGGGGAGCTGTTTTTT. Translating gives CASSLLAGGTNTGELFF.

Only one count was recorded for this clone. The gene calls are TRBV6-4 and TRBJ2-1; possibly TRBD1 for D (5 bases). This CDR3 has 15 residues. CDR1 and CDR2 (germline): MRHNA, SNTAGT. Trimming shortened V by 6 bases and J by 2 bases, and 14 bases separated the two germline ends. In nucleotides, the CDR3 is TGTGCCAGCAGACGTAGGGGCCCCCCCTACAATGAGCAGTTCTTC. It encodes CASRRRGPPYNEQFF.

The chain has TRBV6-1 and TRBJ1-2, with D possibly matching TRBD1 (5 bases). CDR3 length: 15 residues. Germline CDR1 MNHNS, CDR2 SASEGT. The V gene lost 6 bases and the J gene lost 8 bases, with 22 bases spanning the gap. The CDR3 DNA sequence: TGTGCCAGCAGACCCCTGACAGAGAGCCTGGGAGGCTACACCTTC. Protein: CASRPLTESLGGYTF.

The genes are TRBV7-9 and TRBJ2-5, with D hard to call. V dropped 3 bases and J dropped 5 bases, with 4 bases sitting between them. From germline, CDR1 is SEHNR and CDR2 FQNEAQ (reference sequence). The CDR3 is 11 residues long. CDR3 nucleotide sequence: TGTGCCAGCAGCTTTTCGGAGACCCAGTACTTC. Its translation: CASSFSETQYF.

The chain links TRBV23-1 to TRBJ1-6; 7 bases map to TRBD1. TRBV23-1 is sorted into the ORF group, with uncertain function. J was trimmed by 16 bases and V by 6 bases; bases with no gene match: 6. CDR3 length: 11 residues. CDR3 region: CASRPGTELHF. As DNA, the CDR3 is TGCGCCAGCAGGCCCGGGACAGAGCTCCACTTT.

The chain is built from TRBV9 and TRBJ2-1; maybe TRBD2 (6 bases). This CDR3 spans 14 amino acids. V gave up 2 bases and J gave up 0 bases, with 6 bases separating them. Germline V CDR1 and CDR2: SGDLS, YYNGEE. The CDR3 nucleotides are TGTGCCAGCAGCGTGGGGGGCTCCTACAATGAGCAGTTCTTC. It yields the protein CASSVGGSYNEQFF.

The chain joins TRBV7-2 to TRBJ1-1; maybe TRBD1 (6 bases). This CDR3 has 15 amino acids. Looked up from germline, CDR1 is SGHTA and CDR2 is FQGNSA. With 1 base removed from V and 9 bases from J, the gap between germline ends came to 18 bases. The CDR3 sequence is CASSLDWTASLQAFF. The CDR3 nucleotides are TGTGCCAGCAGCTTAGATTGGACAGCTTCACTCCAAGCTTTCTTT.

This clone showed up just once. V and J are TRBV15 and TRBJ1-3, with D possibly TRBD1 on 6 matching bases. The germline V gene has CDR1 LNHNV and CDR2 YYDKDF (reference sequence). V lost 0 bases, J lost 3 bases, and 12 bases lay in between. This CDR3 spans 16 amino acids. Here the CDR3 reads CATSRDYGTLGNTIYF. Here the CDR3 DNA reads TGTGCCACCAGCAGAGATTACGGGACACTTGGAAACACCATATATTTT.

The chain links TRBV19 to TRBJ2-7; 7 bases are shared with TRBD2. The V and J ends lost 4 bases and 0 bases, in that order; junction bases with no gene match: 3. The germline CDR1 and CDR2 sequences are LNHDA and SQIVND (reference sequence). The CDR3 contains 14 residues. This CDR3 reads CASSKGGVSYEQYF. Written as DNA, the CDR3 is TGTGCCAGTAGTAAGGGAGGGGTCTCCTACGAGCAGTACTTC.

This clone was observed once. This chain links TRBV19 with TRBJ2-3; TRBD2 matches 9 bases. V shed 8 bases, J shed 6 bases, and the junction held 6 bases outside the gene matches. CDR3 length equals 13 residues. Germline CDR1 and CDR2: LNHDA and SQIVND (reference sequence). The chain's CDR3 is CASARGGVDTQYF. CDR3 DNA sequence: TGTGCCAGTGCGCGGGGGGGCGTTGATACGCAGTATTTT.

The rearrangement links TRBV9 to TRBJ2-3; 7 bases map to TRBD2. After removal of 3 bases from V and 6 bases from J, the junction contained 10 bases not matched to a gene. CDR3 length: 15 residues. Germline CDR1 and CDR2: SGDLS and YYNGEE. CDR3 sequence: CASSAREGAGDTQYF. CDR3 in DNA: TGTGCCAGCAGCGCGAGGGAGGGAGCAGGGGATACGCAGTATTTT.

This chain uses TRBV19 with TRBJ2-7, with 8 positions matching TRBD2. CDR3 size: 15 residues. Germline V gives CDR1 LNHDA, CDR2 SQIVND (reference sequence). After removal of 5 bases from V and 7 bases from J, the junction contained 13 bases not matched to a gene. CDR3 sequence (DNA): TGTGCCAGTAGTCCTCGGGGGGGCCGGGGAGGAGAGCAGTACTTC. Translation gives CASSPRGGRGGEQYF.

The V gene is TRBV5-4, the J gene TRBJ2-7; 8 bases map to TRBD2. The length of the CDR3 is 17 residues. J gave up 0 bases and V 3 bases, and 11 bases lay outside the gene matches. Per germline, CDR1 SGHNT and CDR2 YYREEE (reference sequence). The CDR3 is CASSSLGRGGSSYEQYF. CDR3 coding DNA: TGTGCCAGCAGCTCACTGGGGCGCGGGGGGAGCTCCTACGAGCAGTACTTC.